These 18 T cell receptor beta chains came from one sample sequenced in a study of vaccination and CD4 T cells after COVID-19. The treatment here: approximately nine-day PBMC culture with coronavirus spike peptide pools or control peptides (ViraFEST assay). Ahead of the COVID-19 pandemic (2011-2018), the CD4+ T cells of the unexposed donor were collected. What these receptors recognize is not known. The Oncomine TCR Beta short-read assay was applied to DNA of cultured CD4+ T cells. One entry per CDR3 protein results from TCRdb running MiXCR on the PCR reads. The sample contains 4,500 to 5,500 distinct CDR3 sequences, more than 35% of which appear only once. The sequencing sample was made of CD4+ T cells from blood, cultured in vitro. These receptors were taken from a human donor in good health.

The rearrangement links TRBV5-1 to TRBJ1-1; D remains ambiguous. Germline V gene sequence: CDR1 SGHRS, CDR2 YFSETQ. The CDR3 is made up of 14 amino acids. Trimming shortened V by 0 bases and J by 1 base, and 7 bases separated the two germline ends. DNA of the CDR3: TGCGCCAGCAGCTTGGAGTCAGCGAACACTGAAGCTTTCTTT. This sequence encodes CASSLESANTEAFF.

The count of this clonotype is one. V gene TRBV19 combines with J gene TRBJ2-5; a possible D gene is TRBD2 (6 bases). V lost 3 bases, J lost 4 bases, and 9 bases lay in between. This CDR3 spans 13 amino acids. CDR1 and CDR2 from the germline V gene are LNHDA and SQIVND (reference sequence). CDR3 sequence reads: CASSMIGGETQYF. The CDR3 DNA follows: TGTGCCAGTAGTATGATCGGGGGAGAGACCCAGTACTTC.

V gene TRBV27 combines with J gene TRBJ2-1; D remains ambiguous. The ends were cut back, 5 bases at V and 2 bases at J, with 16 bases in the middle. The CDR3 sequence is 16 residues long. CDR1 and CDR2 (germline): MNHEY, SMNVEV (reference sequence). The CDR3 nucleotides read TGTGCCAGCAGTCCTAGGGCTTTTCGAGCCTACAATGAGCAGTTCTTC. This translates into CASSPRAFRAYNEQFF.

The chain links TRBV7-2 to TRBJ2-2, with 13 nucleotides matching TRBD2. Germline V gene data show CDR1 as SGHTA and CDR2 as FQGNSA. The CDR3 is 16 amino acids. After removal of 5 bases from V and 4 bases from J, the junction contained 4 bases not matched to a gene. CDR3 residues: CASSRTSGGGTGELFF. Here the CDR3 DNA reads TGTGCCAGCAGCCGGACTAGCGGGGGAGGCACCGGGGAGCTGTTTTTT.

A few counts support this clonotype. V and J are TRBV24-1 and TRBJ1-1, with 7 nucleotides matching TRBD1. The ends lost 7 bases at V and 5 bases at J; junction bases unmatched: 9. Germline V lookup: CDR1 KGHDR, CDR2 SFDVKD. This CDR3 is built from 14 residues. The CDR3 DNA reads TGTGCCACCAGCGCTTCTCCAGGGGGGACTGAAGCTTTCTTT. Protein: CATSASPGGTEAFF.

The chain couples TRBV21-1 to TRBJ2-5. TRBV21-1 represents a pseudogene. The CDR3 totals 18 residues. The CDR3 loop is CASSKDVPSGRPQETQYF. CDR3 DNA: TGTGCCAGCAGCAAAGATGTACCGTCTGGCAGGCCCCAAGAGACCCAGTACTTC.

This clonotype has a handful of counts. The chain is built from TRBV6-5 and TRBJ1-5, with 8 bases fitting TRBD1. The germline CDR1 and CDR2 sequences are MNHEY and SVGAGI. CDR3 length: 14 residues. J was trimmed by 3 bases and V by 4 bases; bases with no gene match: 2. The CDR3, as DNA: TGTGCCAGCAGTTCGGACAGGGACAATCAGCCCCAGCATTTT. Translating it yields CASSSDRDNQPQHF.

The genes are TRBV5-1 and TRBJ1-5; TRBD1 matches at 10 bases. The CDR3 consists of 15 residues. V was pared by 3 bases and J by 4 bases, with 4 bases of the junction left unmatched. Germline CDR1 and CDR2: SGHRS and YFSETQ. CDR3 residues: CASSYGTGVNQPQHF. The CDR3 DNA is TGCGCCAGCAGCTACGGGACAGGGGTAAATCAGCCCCAGCATTTT.

This clonotype was recorded only once. V and J are TRBV25-1 and TRBJ2-1; a possible D gene is TRBD2 (6 bases). Germline V CDR1 and CDR2: MGHDK, SYGVNS. Trimming cost V 6 bases and J 1 base, with 16 bases left between them. The CDR3 spans 16 residues. The CDR3 bases are TGTGCCAGCAGACCCCAGTCGGCGGGATCCTACAATGAGCAGTTCTTC. Protein product: CASRPQSAGSYNEQFF.

This chain uses TRBV12-3 or TRBV12-4 with TRBJ1-2; perhaps TRBD1 as D (5 bases). The CDR3 has 16 residues. V lost 5 bases to trimming and J lost 4 bases, with 20 bases between them. For the CDR3, the DNA is TGTGCCAGCAGTCACGGGGTACGGGTCGGGGGCTATGGCTACACCTTC. This translates into CASSHGVRVGGYGYTF.

The V and J genes are TRBV12-3 or TRBV12-4 and TRBJ1-2; D not certain. V dropped 8 bases and J dropped 4 bases, with 14 bases sitting between them. This CDR3 has 13 amino acids. The CDR3 loop is CASGLRLSYGYTF. The CDR3 region has the DNA TGTGCCAGCGGCTTGCGGCTTTCCTATGGCTACACCTTC.

A few counts support this clonotype. The rearrangement uses TRBV29-1 and TRBJ2-5; 7 bases align to TRBD2. Germline V gene sequence: CDR1 SQVTM, CDR2 ANQGSEA. The V gene end was trimmed by 3 bases and the J gene end by 0 bases; junction bases not matched to a gene: 1. The CDR3 length is 13 residues. The CDR3 loop is CSVDRGDQETQYF. Here the CDR3 DNA reads TGCAGCGTTGATCGGGGGGACCAAGAGACCCAGTACTTC.

The rearrangement joins TRBV5-6 to TRBJ2-2, with D unclear. V lost 2 bases and J 4 bases, leaving 12 bases between the germline ends. This CDR3 is built from 15 residues. Germline CDR1 is SGHDT and CDR2 is YYEEEE. CDR3 protein: CASSFLQHSTGELFF. In nucleotides, the CDR3 is TGTGCCAGCAGCTTCTTACAGCACAGCACCGGGGAGCTGTTTTTT.

The chain links TRBV5-4 to TRBJ2-3; D gene ambiguous. The V gene's germline CDR1 is SGHNT and CDR2 YYREEE (reference sequence). V was pared by 4 bases and J by 1 base, with 13 bases between. This CDR3 has 15 amino acids. The DNA of the CDR3 is TGTGCCAGCAGCGGCCCTGGAGTTCGCACAGATACGCAGTATTTT. As protein: CASSGPGVRTDTQYF.

J is TRBJ1-1 and V is TRBV6-1; 7 positions agree with TRBD1. The CDR3 has 12 amino acids. Trimming took 5 bases from V and 12 from J; bases not matched to a gene: 9. Germline CDR1 is MNHNS and CDR2 is SASEGT. CDR3 coding DNA: TGTGCCAGCAGTACCCGACAGGGAAAAACTTTCTTT. It codes for CASSTRQGKTFF.

This chain links TRBV7-2 with TRBJ1-2; D ambiguous. The CDR3 is 15 amino acids. The germline CDR1 and CDR2 sequences are SGHTA and FQGNSA. V shed 1 base and J shed 4 bases, with 13 bases lying between them. The CDR3 sequence is CASSLGQSPSYGYTF. The CDR3 DNA is TGTGCCAGCAGCTTAGGACAAAGCCCTTCCTATGGCTACACCTTC.

This CDR3 is CASSLFGEVMNTEAFF. DNA of the CDR3: TGTGCCAGCAGTTTATTTGGTGAAGTGATGAACACTGAAGCTTTCTTT. The rearrangement links TRBV27 to TRBJ1-1; no clear D gene. V lost 1 base and J 0 bases, leaving 12 bases between the germline ends. The CDR3 runs to 16 residues. CDR1 is MNHEY, CDR2 SMNVEV, per germline (reference sequence).

This clonotype is labeled as large (0.1 to 1%). The chain is built from TRBV6-1 and TRBJ1-6, with D uncertain. The CDR3 runs 14 residues. Germline CDR1 and CDR2: MNHNS and SASEGT. V shed 3 bases and J shed 7 bases, with 10 bases lying between them. CDR3 residues: CASSEVAVNSPLHF. The CDR3 DNA reads TGTGCCAGCAGTGAGGTGGCAGTGAATTCACCCCTCCACTTT.